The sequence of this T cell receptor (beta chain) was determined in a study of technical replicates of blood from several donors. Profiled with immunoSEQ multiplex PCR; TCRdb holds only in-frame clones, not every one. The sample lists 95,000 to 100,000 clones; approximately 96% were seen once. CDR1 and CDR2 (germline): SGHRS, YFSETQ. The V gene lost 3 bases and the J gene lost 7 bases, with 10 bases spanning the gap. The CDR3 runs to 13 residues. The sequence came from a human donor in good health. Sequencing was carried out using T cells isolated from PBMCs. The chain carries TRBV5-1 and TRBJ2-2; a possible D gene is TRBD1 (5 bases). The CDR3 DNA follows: TGCGCCAGCAGCTCGCAGGGAAACGGGGAGCTGTTTTTT. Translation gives CASSSQGNGELFF.